This entry features one T cell receptor (beta chain) sequence. What it binds is unknown. The data derive from a study of graft-versus-host responses after intestinal transplantation. The CDR3 runs to 14 residues. CDR1 is SQVTM and CDR2 is ANQGSEA in the germline V gene. Trimming pared 7 bases from V and 0 bases from J, leaving 12 bases between. General observations from the study: GvH clones surfaced in recipient marrow, some emerging earlier in ileum or blood. Early after transplant, HvG clones declined as circulating GvH clones peaked.

Profiling relied on immunoSEQ multiplex PCR, and the TCRdb table lists in-frame clones only, not all of them. The sample consists of tens of thousands of clones, around four fifths of them appearing once. Here the sequenced sample was PBMCs, taken 1,000 to 1,200 days after transplant. This TCR came from a human patient who received an intestinal transplant, so some T cells may come from the graft donor. V is TRBV29-1 and J is TRBJ2-2; D not resolved. CDR3 DNA sequence: TGCAGCGCCCTGGGCACTTCGAACACCGGGGAGCTGTTTTTT. It codes for CSALGTSNTGELFF.